This T cell receptor (beta chain) was sequenced in a study of yellow fever vaccine responses in identical twins. Notes on the study in general: Twins reportedly appeared to share part of their vaccine T cell response while keeping part individual.

Points on this clonotype: Its target is not known.

MiXCR, applied by TCRdb to the RT-PCR reads, yields one record per CDR3 protein. This sample carries fewer than 2,500 distinct CDR3 sequences, approximately 33% of them seen once, and the ten largest clones take approximately 6.2%. Germline assignment: CDR1 PRHDT and CDR2 FYEKMQ (reference sequence). The CDR3 has 16 amino acids. Between the trimmed V and J ends, which lost 3 bases and 4 bases, there was a span of 13 bases. The receptor's source is a woman aged 18-29 years who received the yellow fever vaccine. The J gene is TRBJ2-6, the V gene TRBV13; perhaps D is TRBD1 or TRBD2 (5 bases each). The specimen was T cells from blood (PBMCs), unsorted or a sorted subset (not recorded which), collected before or after yellow fever vaccination (not recorded which). The CDR3 loop is CASSFGTPGGANVLTF. Here the CDR3 DNA reads TGTGCCAGCAGCTTCGGGACGCCCGGAGGGGCCAACGTCCTGACTTTC.